The 31 T cell receptor beta chains in this list originate from one sample, sequenced in a study of T cell repertoires in cytomegalovirus infection. Via MiXCR, TCRdb re-called the reads, giving one row per CDR3 protein. The data show about 300,000 distinct CDR3 sequences, about 8.8% seen once. Sample: PBMCs. The receptors were sampled from a human donor in good health (CMV status not recorded). Some clones in this sample may be carry-over from other donors' samples.

There are many counts of this clonotype. This chain joins TRBV7-2 and TRBJ1-2, with D hard to call. This CDR3 has 10 residues. V lost 0 bases to trimming and J lost 7 bases, with 0 bases between them. Germline V gene data show CDR1 as SGHTA and CDR2 as FQGNSA. This chain's CDR3 is CASSLAGYTF. In DNA form, the CDR3 reads TGTGCCAGCAGCTTAGCTGGCTACACCTTC.

The chain links TRBV7-9 to TRBJ2-1; D is unclear. Germline CDR1 and CDR2: SEHNR and FQNEAQ (reference sequence). The CDR3 contains 11 residues. V dropped 6 bases and J dropped 8 bases, with 8 bases sitting between them. The CDR3 coding sequence is TGTGCCAGCAGGCTGATGGATGAGCAGTTCTTC. This codes for CASRLMDEQFF.

This clonotype was picked up many times. The J gene is TRBJ2-4, the V gene TRBV15, with a tentative D call TRBD1 (5 bases). Germline lookup yields CDR1 LNHNV and CDR2 YYDKDF (reference sequence). The V end lost 3 bases, the J end lost 0 bases, and 9 bases lay between the germline ends. The CDR3 consists of 15 residues. CDR3 nucleotides: TGTGCCACCAGCAGCGAGACAGTAGCCAAAAACATTCAGTACTTC. The encoded protein is CATSSETVAKNIQYF. The variable domain in full, completed from reference TRBV15 and TRBJ2-4, reads DAMVIQNPRYQVTQFGKPVTLSCSQTLNHNVMYWYQQKSSQAPKLLFHYYDKDFNNEADTPDNFQSRRPNTSFCFLDIRSPGLGDTAMYLCATSSETVAKNIQYFGAGTRLSVL.

The table lists this clonotype with many counts. The genes are TRBV7-2 and TRBJ2-5; perhaps TRBD1 as D (6 bases). This CDR3 is 15 amino acids long. The germline CDR1 and CDR2 sequences are SGHTA and FQGNSA. V lost 4 bases to trimming and J lost 5 bases, with 17 bases between them. As DNA, the CDR3 is TGTGCCAGCAGCTCGGGACACCTTATAGGGGAGACCCAGTACTTC. It is translated as CASSSGHLIGETQYF.

In this sample, this clonotype turned up many times. This chain connects TRBV12-3 or TRBV12-4 to TRBJ1-6; TRBD1 is a possible D gene (5 bases). CDR3 length equals 14 residues. The ends were cut back, 5 bases at V and 6 bases at J, with 11 bases in the middle. The CDR3 bases are TGTGCCAGCAGTCTGGGGACTTTTAATTCACCCCTCCACTTT. Its protein is CASSLGTFNSPLHF.

This clonotype was counted at least ten times. The chain joins TRBV7-2 to TRBJ1-1; 8 positions match TRBD1. The CDR3 spans 13 residues. Per the germline V gene, CDR1 is SGHTA and CDR2 is FQGNSA. Trimming took 6 bases from V and 6 from J; bases not matched to a gene: 6. CDR3 sequence: CASRRTGMPEAFF. Written as DNA, the CDR3 is TGTGCCAGCAGACGGACAGGGATGCCTGAAGCTTTCTTT.

This clonotype was seen repeatedly, ten times or more. The genes are TRBV5-4 and TRBJ2-7, with 8 positions matching TRBD1. The germline V gene has CDR1 SGHNT and CDR2 YYREEE (reference sequence). The length of the CDR3 is 15 residues. J was trimmed by 4 bases and V by 2 bases; bases with no gene match: 8. The CDR3 DNA sequence: TGTGCCAGCAGCTTCAGTACAGGGGGTTATTACGAGCAGTACTTC. It is translated as CASSFSTGGYYEQYF.

The J gene is TRBJ2-2, the V gene TRBV20-1; weak D call: TRBD2 (5 bases). The CDR3 covers 15 residues. V gave up 4 bases and J gave up 5 bases, with 17 bases separating them. Germline V gives CDR1 DFQATT, CDR2 SNEGSKA (reference sequence). As DNA, the CDR3 is TGCAGTGCTAATTACATCCTAGAGGGAACCGGGGAGCTGTTTTTT. Translated: CSANYILEGTGELFF.

The chain is built from TRBV6-8 and TRBJ2-3, with unresolved D. CDR1 and CDR2 from the germline V gene are MNHGY and SAAAGT. CDR3 length: 14 amino acids. Trimming shortened V by 7 bases and J by 2 bases, and 13 bases separated the two germline ends. The CDR3: CASKTSQATDTQYF. CDR3 nucleotides: TGTGCCAGCAAAACGAGTCAAGCCACAGATACGCAGTATTTT.

The chain recombines TRBV20-1 with TRBJ2-7; 9 nucleotides agree with TRBD2. The trim removed 0 bases at V and 7 bases at J, leaving 4 bases unmatched. The CDR3 has 13 amino acids. CDR1 is DFQATT, CDR2 SNEGSKA, per germline (reference sequence). This CDR3 reads CSARERGGLEQYV. CDR3 DNA: TGCAGTGCTAGAGAGCGGGGGGGCCTTGAGCAGTACGTC.

This clonotype was seen at least ten times. V is TRBV7-2 and J is TRBJ1-1; D is unresolved. CDR1 is SGHTA, CDR2 FQGNSA, per germline. This CDR3 is built from 14 residues. The V end was cut by 6 bases, the J end by 6 bases, with 17 bases between. The CDR3 sequence is CASSPAILSAEAFF. CDR3 nucleotides: TGTGCCAGCAGTCCTGCCATCCTGTCCGCTGAAGCTTTCTTT.

This clonotype was seen ten or more times. The J gene is TRBJ2-4, the V gene TRBV29-1; 13 bases agree with TRBD2. Germline V gene data show CDR1 as SQVTM and CDR2 as ANQGSEA. The junction had 9 bases not matched to a gene; V was cut back by 4 bases and J by 6 bases. The CDR3 extends over 16 amino acids. The DNA of the CDR3 is TGCAGCGTTGCTGGGACTAGCGGGGTCGGTGGAAACATTCAGTACTTC. This translates into CSVAGTSGVGGNIQYF.

This clonotype came up many times. The chain uses TRBV10-3 and TRBJ2-2, with 15 bases fitting TRBD2. The CDR3 runs to 16 residues. Germline CDR1 is ENHRY and CDR2 is SYGVKD. V lost 10 bases and J lost 3; bases outside the gene matches: 6. CDR3 in DNA: TGTGCCACCAGGACTAGCGGGGGGGCCCACACCGGGGAGCTGTTTTTT. Translating it yields CATRTSGGAHTGELFF.

This clonotype came up many times. This chain joins TRBV12-3 or TRBV12-4 and TRBJ1-2; D gene unclear. Between the trimmed V and J ends, which lost 7 bases and 4 bases, there was a span of 19 bases. There are 15 residues in the CDR3. The CDR3 nucleotides are TGTGCCAGCACGCTCCCGGGGTCCCCCACCTATGGCTACACCTTC. The encoded protein is CASTLPGSPTYGYTF.

This clonotype was recorded at least ten times. The chain is built from TRBV5-5 and TRBJ2-5; TRBD1 is a possible D gene (6 bases). The CDR3 runs 14 residues. Trimming removed 4 bases from V and 4 bases from J, with 14 bases in between. Germline assignment: CDR1 SGHKS and CDR2 YYEKEE (reference sequence). The CDR3 here is CASSPEGEGETQYF. Written as DNA, the CDR3 is TGTGCCAGCAGCCCTGAGGGGGAAGGAGAGACCCAGTACTTC.

This chain joins TRBV6-1 and TRBJ2-5; TRBD2 agrees at 10 bases. CDR3 length: 15 amino acids. Germline loops: CDR1 MNHNS, CDR2 SASEGT. Trimming removed 7 bases from V and 7 bases from J; junction bases left unmatched: 12. The CDR3 nucleotides are TGTGCCAGCAATACAGAAGCGGGGGGGTATGGGACCCAGTACTTC. It encodes CASNTEAGGYGTQYF.

This clonotype was found many times. The V call is TRBV6-6, the J call TRBJ2-3; D remains unclear. The germline CDR1 and CDR2 sequences are MNHNY and SVGAGI (reference sequence). This CDR3 comprises 11 residues. The V end lost 3 bases, the J end lost 6 bases, and 4 bases lay between the germline ends. CDR3 amino acids: CASSYLDTQYF. CDR3 nucleotides: TGTGCCAGCAGTTATTTGGATACGCAGTATTTT.

The sample holds many counts of this clonotype. The CDR3 DNA sequence: TGTGCCACCAGTGATTCTGGGACAGGGCGCCTGCCCCAGCATTTT. It yields the protein CATSDSGTGRLPQHF. The V and J genes are TRBV24-1 and TRBJ1-5, with 9 bases matching TRBD1. CDR3 length: 15 residues. V was clipped by 2 bases and J by 9 bases; unmatched bases: 7. Germline assignment: CDR1 KGHDR and CDR2 SFDVKD.

Many counts were recorded for this clonotype. The chain has TRBV28 and TRBJ2-7, with 9 positions matching TRBD2. Germline V gene data show CDR1 as MDHEN and CDR2 as SYDVKM. V lost 5 bases, J lost 4 bases, and 12 bases stayed unmatched. The CDR3 spans 16 residues. The CDR3 region is CASSPSTSGRFYEQYF. CDR3 sequence (DNA): TGTGCCAGCAGTCCGTCGACTAGCGGAAGATTTTACGAGCAGTACTTC.

This clonotype occurred many times. The chain has TRBV7-9 and TRBJ1-2; D is unclear. V dropped 5 bases and J dropped 5 bases, with 12 bases sitting between them. This CDR3 spans 13 amino acids. The germline V gene encodes CDR1 SEHNR and CDR2 FQNEAQ (reference sequence). The CDR3 coding sequence is TGTGCCAGCAGCCCGAGCTTGCTATATGGCTACACCTTC. This translates into CASSPSLLYGYTF.

This clonotype has more than one count but fewer than ten. This chain joins TRBV29-1 and TRBJ1-5; a possible D gene is TRBD1 (5 bases). Germline V gene lookup returns CDR1 SQVTM and CDR2 ANQGSEA. The CDR3 covers 14 residues. Trimming cost V 1 base and J 3 bases, with 10 bases left between them. CDR3 in DNA: TGCAGCGTTGAAGTGGGGGGAGTCAATCAGCCCCAGCATTTT. Its protein product is CSVEVGGVNQPQHF.

This clonotype was seen ten or more times. The chain employs TRBV6-4 and TRBJ2-1; 12 bases align to TRBD1. The V gene end was trimmed by 4 bases and the J gene end by 7 bases; junction bases not matched to a gene: 8. The CDR3 extends over 16 amino acids. The germline V gene encodes CDR1 MRHNA and CDR2 SNTAGT. CDR3 in DNA: TGTGCCAGCAGTGTGCAAGGGACAGGGGGCCAAAATGAGCAGTTCTTC. This sequence encodes CASSVQGTGGQNEQFF.

The table lists this clonotype with many counts. The V gene is TRBV6-2 or TRBV6-3, the J gene TRBJ2-1, with TRBD2 matching 9 bases. The germline V gene encodes CDR1 MNHEY and CDR2 SVGEGT. The CDR3 runs to 14 residues. V trimming: 6 bases; J trimming: 4 bases; junction bases outside the gene matches: 4. The CDR3, as DNA: TGTGCCAGCAGCGAGCGGGGGGTGTACAATGAGCAGTTCTTC. It yields the protein CASSERGVYNEQFF.

This clonotype came up many times. The rearrangement joins TRBV12-3 or TRBV12-4 to TRBJ2-4, with 8 bases matching TRBD1. This CDR3 comprises 14 residues. The J segment lost 7 bases and the V segment lost 4 bases, leaving 6 bases of the junction unmatched. This CDR3 is CASSSRTGFNIQYF. The CDR3 DNA is TGTGCCAGCAGTTCTCGGACAGGGTTCAACATTCAGTACTTC.

This clonotype has a handful of counts. The chain carries TRBV6-9 and TRBJ2-2, with TRBD2 matching 14 bases. The CDR3 totals 20 residues. J was trimmed by 0 bases and V by 5 bases; bases with no gene match: 11. The germline gives CDR1 MNHGY, CDR2 SVAAGI. DNA for the CDR3: TGTGCCAGCAGTCGCCCGACTAGCGGGGGGGAATTTGCGAACACCGGGGAGCTGTTTTTT. It specifies CASSRPTSGGEFANTGELFF.

This rearrangement joins TRBV20-1 to TRBJ1-2; D is perhaps TRBD1 (5 bases). The CDR3 runs 12 residues. V lost 6 bases, J lost 4 bases, and 12 bases lay in between. Germline CDR1 DFQATT, CDR2 SNEGSKA (reference sequence). CDR3: CSALSGPYGYTF. In nucleotides, the CDR3 is TGCAGTGCGTTATCGGGACCCTATGGCTACACCTTC.

This clonotype was observed at least ten times. The genes are TRBV6-2 or TRBV6-3 and TRBJ2-1; 7 bases are shared with TRBD2. Germline trimming cut 0 bases from V and 3 bases from J; bases unmatched to any gene: 5. The germline V gene encodes CDR1 MNHEY and CDR2 SVGEGT. The CDR3 contains 16 residues. The CDR3 region is CASSYSERGDYNEQFF. DNA for the CDR3: TGTGCCAGCAGTTACTCGGAACGGGGGGACTACAATGAGCAGTTCTTC.

The sample holds many counts of this clonotype. The chain has TRBV10-3 and TRBJ2-3; D is uncertain. Trimming left V 0 bases short and J 4 bases short, with 5 bases between. CDR1 and CDR2 (germline): ENHRY, SYGVKD. This CDR3 is built from 13 residues. The CDR3 DNA sequence: TGTGCCATCAGTGAGTCCTTCGCAGATACGCAGTATTTT. Protein sequence: CAISESFADTQYF.

At least ten counts were recorded for this clonotype. The rearrangement joins TRBV5-1 to TRBJ2-7, with D possibly TRBD1 on 6 matching bases. The CDR3 sequence is 12 residues long. Germline V gene lookup returns CDR1 SGHRS and CDR2 YFSETQ. The ends were cut back, 2 bases at V and 6 bases at J, with 9 bases in the middle. The CDR3 nucleotides read TGCGCCAGCAGCTTCGGACAGAGCGAGCAGTACTTC. This encodes CASSFGQSEQYF.

This clonotype was detected ten times or more. The chain is built from TRBV6-2 or TRBV6-3 and TRBJ2-7; 7 bases fit TRBD1. With 7 bases clipped from V and 2 bases from J, the junction kept 5 bases outside the gene matches. The germline gives CDR1 MNHEY, CDR2 SVGEGT. CDR3 size: 13 residues. The CDR3 region has the DNA TGTGCCAGCAACCTTGGGACAGCCTACGAGCAGTACGTC. Its protein product is CASNLGTAYEQYV.

This clonotype was seen repeatedly, ten times or more. The chain is built from TRBV20-1 and TRBJ2-5; D may be TRBD2 (7 bases). The germline V and J ends were trimmed by 8 bases and 5 bases, with 21 bases remaining between them. The CDR3 totals 14 residues. Germline V gives CDR1 DFQATT, CDR2 SNEGSKA (reference sequence). CDR3 residues: CSPFPRGGYETQYF. CDR3 nucleotide sequence: TGCAGTCCATTCCCGAGGGGGGGTTATGAGACCCAGTACTTC.